This entry lists 19 T cell receptor beta chains sequenced from one sample in a study of shared clonotypes between healthy human individuals (dated by TCRdb to the early 2020s). Receptors were amplified or captured by the immunoSEQ multiplex PCR assay. What TCRdb holds here is the immuneACCESS table cut down to in-frame rearrangements. Part of the clones is not present; checked against another copy, under half of the missing clones reflect an unresolved V gene, and the others are unexplained. Recorded for this sample are 1.4 million or so clones; just under 99% of them occurred a single time. Of the sample, over 0.3% falls within the top ten clones. The sample consisted of naive CD4+ T cells sorted from blood. This sample's cell subset or site label indicates: CD45RA+ positively selected. The receptor set was obtained from a man aged 25-40 years in good health.

The genes are TRBV25-1 and TRBJ1-3; perhaps TRBD1 as D (6 bases). The CDR3 is 15 amino acids. Trimming stripped 9 bases from V and 0 bases from J, with 15 bases between. CDR1 is MGHDK, CDR2 SYGVNS, per germline. The CDR3 DNA sequence: TGTGCCAGATTCAAGGGGGAGACCTCTGGAAACACCATATATTTT. It translates to CARFKGETSGNTIYF.

The chain joins TRBV6-1 to TRBJ2-7; possibly TRBD2 for D (6 bases). CDR3 size: 15 residues. Per the germline V gene, CDR1 is MNHNS and CDR2 is SASEGT. The V gene lost 7 bases and the J gene lost 3 bases, with 19 bases spanning the gap. The CDR3 is CASTEGGKPYYEQYF. The CDR3 nucleotides are TGTGCCAGCACCGAAGGCGGGAAGCCATACTACGAGCAGTACTTC.

The rearrangement joins TRBV6-5 to TRBJ2-1; D tentatively fits TRBD1 or TRBD2 (5 bases each). V was cut by 5 bases and J by 2 bases, with 13 bases left in between. CDR3 length equals 15 residues. Germline V CDR1 and CDR2: MNHEY, SVGAGI. CDR3 in amino acids: CASSPLRGAYNEQFF. DNA for the CDR3: TGTGCCAGCAGTCCCCTTAGGGGAGCCTACAATGAGCAGTTCTTC.

Points on this clone: Other nucleotide sequences in the sample specify the same CDR3. The chain recombines TRBV7-2 with TRBJ1-2; TRBD1 agrees at 9 bases. Germline V gene lookup returns CDR1 SGHTA and CDR2 FQGNSA. J gave up 8 bases and V 1 base, and 2 bases lay outside the gene matches. The CDR3 totals 13 residues. The CDR3 DNA sequence: TGTGCCAGCAGCTTAGACAGGGGGCACGGCTACACCTTC. Amino acid sequence: CASSLDRGHGYTF. Combining the CDR3 with reference TRBV7-2 and TRBJ1-2 gives the whole variable domain GAGVSQSPSNKVTEKGKDVELRCDPISGHTALYWYRQSLGQGLEFLIYFQGNSAPDKSGLPSDRFSAERTGGSVSTLTIQRTQQEDSAVYLCASSLDRGHGYTFGSGTRLTVV.

The V and J genes are TRBV19 and TRBJ2-7, with TRBD1 identical over 7 bases. The trim removed 4 bases at V and 2 bases at J, leaving 8 bases unmatched. CDR3 length equals 15 residues. Germline assignment: CDR1 LNHDA and CDR2 SQIVND (reference sequence). CDR3 nucleotides: TGTGCCAGTAGTAGAACAGGGGCCCACCCCTACGAGCAGTACTTC. This encodes CASSRTGAHPYEQYF.

The gene calls are TRBV28 and TRBJ1-5; 8 nucleotides align to TRBD1. The CDR3 totals 16 residues. The germline gives CDR1 MDHEN, CDR2 SYDVKM. V shed 5 bases, J shed 4 bases, and the junction held 10 bases outside the gene matches. The CDR3 loop is CASSLAGGPGNQPQHF. The CDR3 DNA follows: TGTGCCAGCAGTCTCGCAGGGGGCCCAGGGAATCAGCCCCAGCATTTT.

The rearrangement links TRBV2 to TRBJ2-5, with 7 bases fitting TRBD2. The junction had 7 bases not matched to a gene; V was cut back by 4 bases and J by 5 bases. Germline CDR1 is SNHLY and CDR2 is FYNNEI. The length of the CDR3 is 14 residues. The DNA for the CDR3 is TGTGCCAGCAGTGCTCCGGGGGGAACGGAGACCCAGTACTTC. Translated, it gives CASSAPGGTETQYF.

The chain has TRBV7-8 and TRBJ1-1; D gene ambiguous. V gave up 6 bases and J gave up 1 base, with 15 bases separating them. The CDR3 spans 15 residues. From germline, CDR1 is SGHVS and CDR2 FQNEAQ. Here the CDR3 reads CASRPFGYTNTEAFF. The CDR3 DNA follows: TGTGCCAGCAGACCTTTTGGATACACGAACACTGAAGCTTTCTTT.

The V gene is TRBV7-2, the J gene TRBJ2-7, with D uncertain. With 1 base removed from V and 4 bases from J, the gap between germline ends came to 11 bases. The CDR3 length is 14 residues. Per germline, CDR1 SGHTA and CDR2 FQGNSA. CDR3 sequence reads: CASSLGIGLYEQYF. The CDR3 nucleotides read TGTGCCAGCAGCTTAGGAATCGGGCTTTACGAGCAGTACTTC. The complete variable domain, with remaining parts taken from reference TRBV7-2 and TRBJ2-7, reads GAGVSQSPSNKVTEKGKDVELRCDPISGHTALYWYRQSLGQGLEFLIYFQGNSAPDKSGLPSDRFSAERTGGSVSTLTIQRTQQEDSAVYLCASSLGIGLYEQYFGPGTRLTVT.

The rearrangement links TRBV14 to TRBJ1-3; no firm D call. Germline V gene lookup returns CDR1 SGHDN and CDR2 FVKESK. Trimming left V 1 base short and J 1 base short, with 8 bases between. The length of the CDR3 is 15 residues. The CDR3 DNA is TGTGCCAGCAGCCAAGTAGAATGGTCTGGAAACACCATATATTTT. Protein: CASSQVEWSGNTIYF.

This clone is a singleton in its sample. V gene TRBV10-3 combines with J gene TRBJ1-3; D perhaps matches TRBD1 (5 bases). The CDR3 is 14 residues long. Per the germline V gene, CDR1 is ENHRY and CDR2 is SYGVKD. The V and J ends lost 10 bases and 1 base respectively, with 14 bases between them. The CDR3: CATGGSQSGNTIYF. CDR3 DNA: TGTGCCACCGGGGGGAGTCAATCTGGAAACACCATATATTTT.

This chain links TRBV7-6 with TRBJ2-3; unclear D gene. CDR3 length: 11 residues. Trimming pared 6 bases from V and 2 bases from J, leaving 3 bases between. CDR1 SGHVS and CDR2 FNYEAQ come from the germline V gene. CDR3 sequence: CASSNTDTQYF. CDR3 in DNA: TGTGCCAGCAGTAACACAGATACGCAGTATTTT. Based on the CDR3 plus reference TRBV7-6 and TRBJ2-3, the full variable domain is GAGVSQSPRYKVTKRGQDVALRCDPISGHVSLYWYRQALGQGPEFLTYFNYEAQQDKSGLPNDRFSAERPEGSISTLTIQRTEQRDSAMYRCASSNTDTQYFGPGTRLTVL.

J is TRBJ2-7 and V is TRBV6-1; TRBD2 aligns across 7 bases. Looked up from germline, CDR1 is MNHNS and CDR2 is SASEGT. This CDR3 spans 15 amino acids. The junction had 8 bases not matched to a gene; V was cut back by 5 bases and J by 1 base. The DNA for the CDR3 is TGTGCCAGCAGTTCGTCGGGAGGAACATCCTACGAGCAGTACTTC. Protein sequence: CASSSSGGTSYEQYF.

The V call is TRBV28, the J call TRBJ1-2; D gene unclear. Trimming removed 4 bases at V and 2 bases at J, with 11 bases between. The CDR3 is 14 amino acids. The V gene's germline CDR1 is MDHEN and CDR2 SYDVKM. CDR3 in amino acids: CASSSGPANYGYTF. The CDR3 DNA reads as TGTGCCAGCAGTTCCGGTCCAGCAAACTATGGCTACACCTTC.

This clone was picked up one time. The J gene is TRBJ1-5, the V gene TRBV25-1; D remains unclear. V lost 6 bases and J 7 bases, leaving 13 bases between the germline ends. Germline V CDR1 and CDR2: MGHDK, SYGVNS. The CDR3 has 13 amino acids. CDR3 residues: CASSRSVGQPQHF. The CDR3 DNA sequence: TGTGCCAGCAGCAGGAGCGTCGGCCAGCCCCAGCATTTT.

The chain is built from TRBV6-5 and TRBJ2-1, with D possibly matching TRBD2 (6 bases). The germline gives CDR1 MNHEY, CDR2 SVGAGI. This CDR3 has 14 amino acids. Between the trimmed V and J ends, which lost 5 bases and 4 bases, there was a span of 12 bases. The chain's CDR3 is CASSPVRGYNEQFF. CDR3 DNA: TGTGCCAGCAGTCCGGTGCGGGGATACAATGAGCAGTTCTTC.

The chain couples TRBV5-1 to TRBJ2-3, with 8 bases fitting TRBD1. Per germline, CDR1 SGHRS and CDR2 YFSETQ. The trim removed 4 bases at V and 8 bases at J, leaving 12 bases unmatched. CDR3 length: 15 amino acids. The chain's CDR3 is CASSTTSDRASTQYF. The DNA for the CDR3 is TGCGCCAGCAGCACTACTTCGGACAGGGCGAGTACGCAGTATTTT. Using reference TRBV5-1 and TRBJ2-3 for the parts outside the CDR3, the full variable domain is KAGVTQTPRYLIKTRGQQVTLSCSPISGHRSVSWYQQTPGQGLQFLFEYFSETQRNKGNFPGRFSGRQFSNSRSEMNVSTLELGDSALYLCASSTTSDRASTQYFGPGTRLTVL.

The CDR3 DNA sequence: TGTGCCAGCAGTTACCCCTCCGGCGGGAGCACTGAAGCTTTCTTT. This sequence encodes CASSYPSGGSTEAFF. This chain connects TRBV6-5 to TRBJ1-1; D is unclear. The V gene's germline CDR1 is MNHEY and CDR2 SVGAGI. V dropped 2 bases and J dropped 4 bases, with 14 bases sitting between them. This CDR3 contains 15 residues.

Turning to this clone: Other DNA sequences within the sample encode an identical CDR3. The chain is built from TRBV7-3 and TRBJ2-7, with 7 nucleotides matching TRBD1. With V trimmed by 4 bases and J by 6 bases, 0 bases remained unmatched. This CDR3 region has 11 residues. Germline V CDR1 and CDR2: SGHTA, FQGTGA. CDR3 protein: CASSSGGEQYF. In DNA form, the CDR3 reads TGTGCCAGCAGCTCAGGGGGCGAGCAGTACTTC.